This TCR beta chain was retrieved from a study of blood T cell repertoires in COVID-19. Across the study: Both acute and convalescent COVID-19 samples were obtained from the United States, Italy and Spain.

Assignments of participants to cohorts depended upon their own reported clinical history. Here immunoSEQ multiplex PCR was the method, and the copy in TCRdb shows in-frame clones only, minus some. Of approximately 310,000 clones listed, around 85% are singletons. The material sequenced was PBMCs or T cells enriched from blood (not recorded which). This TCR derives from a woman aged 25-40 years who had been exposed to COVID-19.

The chain's CDR3 is CAISEATGTGRNYEKLFF. CDR3 bases: TGTGCCATCAGTGAGGCGACCGGGACAGGGCGAAATTATGAAAAACTGTTTTTT. The V and J genes are TRBV10-3 and TRBJ1-4, with TRBD1 matching over 9 bases. Trimming removed 2 bases from V and 6 bases from J; junction bases left unmatched: 13. The CDR3 covers 18 residues. Per germline, CDR1 ENHRY and CDR2 SYGVKD.